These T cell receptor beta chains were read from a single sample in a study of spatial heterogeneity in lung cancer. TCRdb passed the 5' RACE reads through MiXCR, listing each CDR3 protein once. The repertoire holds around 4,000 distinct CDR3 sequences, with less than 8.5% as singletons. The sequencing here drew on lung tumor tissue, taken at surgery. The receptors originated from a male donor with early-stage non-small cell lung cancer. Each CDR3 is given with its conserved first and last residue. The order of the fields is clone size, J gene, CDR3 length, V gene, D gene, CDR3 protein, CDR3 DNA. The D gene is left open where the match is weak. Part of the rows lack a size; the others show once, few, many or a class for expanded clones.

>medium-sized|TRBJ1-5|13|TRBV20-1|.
CSVGRGGDQPQHF
TGCAGTGTCGGGAGGGGGGGTGATCAGCCCCAGCATTTT
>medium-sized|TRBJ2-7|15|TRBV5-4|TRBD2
CASPSGWLAGEEQYF
TGTGCCAGCCCCAGCGGCTGGCTAGCGGGAGAAGAGCAGTACTTC
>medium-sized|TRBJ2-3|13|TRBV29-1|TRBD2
CSVLGRGGDTQYF
TGCAGCGTTCTGGGGAGGGGAGGGGATACGCAGTATTTT
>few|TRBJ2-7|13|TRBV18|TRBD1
CASSGTGSYEQYF
TGTGCCAGCTCCGGGACAGGTTCCTACGAGCAGTACTTC
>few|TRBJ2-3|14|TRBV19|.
CASSIQGSGDTQYF
TGTGCCAGTAGTATACAGGGGTCTGGAGATACGCAGTATTTT
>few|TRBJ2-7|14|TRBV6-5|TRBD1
CASSRQGGSYEQYF
TGTGCCAGCAGCCGACAGGGCGGGTCCTACGAGCAGTACTTC
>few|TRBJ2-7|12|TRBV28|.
CASSFYPREQYF
TGTGCCAGCAGTTTCTACCCGCGGGAGCAGTACTTC
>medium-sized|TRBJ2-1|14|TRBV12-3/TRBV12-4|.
CASSLWSGDNEQFF
TGTGCCAGCAGTTTATGGTCAGGGGACAATGAGCAGTTCTTC
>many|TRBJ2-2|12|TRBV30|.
CASPTNTGELFF
TGTGCAAGCCCGACGAACACCGGGGAGCTGTTTTTT
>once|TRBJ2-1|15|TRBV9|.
CASSVATSSYNEQFF
TGTGCCAGCAGCGTGGCGACGAGCTCCTACAATGAGCAGTTCTTC
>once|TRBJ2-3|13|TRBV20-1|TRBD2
CSAKREPTDTQYF
TGCAGTGCTAAGCGGGAGCCCACAGATACGCAGTATTTT
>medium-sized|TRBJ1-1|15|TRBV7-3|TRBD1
CASSLEGAMNTEAFF
TGTGCCAGCAGCTTAGAGGGGGCTATGAACACTGAAGCTTTCTTT
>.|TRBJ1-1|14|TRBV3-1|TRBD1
CASLIQGAGTEAFF
TGTGCCAGCCTGATCCAGGGGGCTGGCACTGAAGCTTTCTTT
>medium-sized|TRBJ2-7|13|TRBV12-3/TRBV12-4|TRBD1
CASSPGQGLEQYF
TGTGCCAGCAGTCCAGGACAGGGGTTAGAGCAGTACTTC
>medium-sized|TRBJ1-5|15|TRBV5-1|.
CASSLDGHSNQPQHF
TGCGCCAGCAGCTTGGACGGTCATAGCAATCAGCCCCAGCATTTT
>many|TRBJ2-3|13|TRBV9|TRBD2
CASTSGGTDTQYF
TGTGCCAGCACTAGCGGGGGCACAGATACGCAGTATTTT
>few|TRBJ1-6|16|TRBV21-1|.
CASSSNRLGLNSPLHF
TGTGCCAGCAGCTCAAACCGCCTCGGGCTTAATTCACCCCTCCACTTT
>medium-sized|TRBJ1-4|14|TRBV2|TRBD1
CASREDRVVEKLFF
TGTGCCAGCAGAGAGGACAGGGTGGTTGAAAAACTGTTTTTT
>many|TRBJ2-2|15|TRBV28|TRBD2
CASSRSSGGTGELFF
TGTGCCAGCAGTAGATCTAGCGGGGGAACCGGGGAGCTGTTTTTT
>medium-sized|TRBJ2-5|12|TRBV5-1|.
CASSQTQETQYF
TGCGCCAGCAGTCAGACCCAAGAGACCCAGTACTTC
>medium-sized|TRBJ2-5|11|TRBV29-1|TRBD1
CSVEVRDREYF
TGCAGCGTTGAAGTAAGGGACAGGGAGTACTTC
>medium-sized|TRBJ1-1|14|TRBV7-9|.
CASSLVSTGAEAFF
TGTGCCAGCAGCTTAGTTAGTACGGGGGCTGAAGCTTTCTTT
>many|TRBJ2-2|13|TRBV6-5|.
CASSYFNTGELFF
TGTGCCAGCAGTTATTTTAACACCGGGGAGCTGTTTTTT
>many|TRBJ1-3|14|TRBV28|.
CASSSLGRDYTIYF
TGTGCCAGCAGTTCCCTGGGCAGGGATTACACCATATATTTT
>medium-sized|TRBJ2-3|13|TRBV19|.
CASRYTDTDTQYF
TGTGCCAGTAGGTATACAGACACAGATACGCAGTATTTT
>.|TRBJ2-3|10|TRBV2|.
CAGGGDTQYF
TGTGCCGGAGGGGGTGATACGCAGTATTTT
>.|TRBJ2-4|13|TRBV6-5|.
CASSYQGSSIQYF
TGTGCCAGCAGTTACCAGGGCAGTTCCATTCAGTACTTC
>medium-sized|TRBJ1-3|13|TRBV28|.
CASSWGSGNTIYF
TGTGCCAGCAGTTGGGGGTCTGGAAACACCATATATTTT
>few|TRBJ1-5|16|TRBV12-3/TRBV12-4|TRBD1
CASSLSAGQGNQPQHF
TGTGCCAGCAGCCTCAGTGCCGGACAGGGAAATCAGCCCCAGCATTTT
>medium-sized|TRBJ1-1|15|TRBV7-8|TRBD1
CASSPRTGGETEAFF
TGTGCCAGCAGCCCGCGGACAGGGGGCGAAACTGAAGCTTTCTTT
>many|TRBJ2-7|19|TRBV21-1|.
CASSKALSTSRDISYEQYF
TGTGCCAGCAGCAAAGCGCTTTCTACGTCCCGGGACATTTCCTACGAGCAGTACTTC
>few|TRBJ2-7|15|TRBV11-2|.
CASSLGGVMGYEQYF
TGTGCCAGCAGCTTAGGAGGGGTGATGGGATACGAGCAGTACTTC
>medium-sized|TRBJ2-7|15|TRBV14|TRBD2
CASSRGTSGTYEQYF
TGTGCCAGCAGCCGTGGGACTAGCGGGACCTACGAGCAGTACTTC
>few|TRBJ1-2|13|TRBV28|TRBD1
CASRRTGVYGYTF
TGTGCCAGCAGGCGGACAGGGGTTTATGGCTACACCTTC
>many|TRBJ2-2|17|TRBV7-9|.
CASSPRGGGTVTGELFF
TGTGCCAGTAGCCCTCGAGGAGGGGGCACGGTCACCGGGGAGCTGTTTTTT
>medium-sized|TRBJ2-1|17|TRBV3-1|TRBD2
CASSQGLAGGPVDEQFF
TGTGCCAGCAGCCAAGGTTTAGCGGGGGGGCCGGTGGATGAGCAGTTCTTC
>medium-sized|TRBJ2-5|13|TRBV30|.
CAWRDLGPETQYF
TGTGCCTGGAGAGATCTGGGGCCAGAGACCCAGTACTTC
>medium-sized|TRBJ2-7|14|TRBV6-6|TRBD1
CASKNRGERYEQYF
TGTGCCAGCAAAAACAGGGGAGAAAGGTACGAGCAGTACTTC
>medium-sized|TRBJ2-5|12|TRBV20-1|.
CSASGEQETQYF
TGCAGTGCTTCCGGGGAACAAGAGACCCAGTACTTC
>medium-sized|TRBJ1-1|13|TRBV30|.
CAWSDTGHTEAFF
TGTGCCTGGAGCGATACAGGACACACTGAAGCTTTCTTT